This TCR beta chain emerged from a study of OX40 agonist ivuxolimab in advanced cancers. General study results and limits: Clonal expansion in partial responders at 0.1-3.0 mg/kg ranked among the lowest. Dosing at 0.1 to 3.0 mg/kg was accompanied by clonal expansion of CD4+ and CD8+ blood T cells by week 6.

The CDR3 totals 13 residues. V lost 4 bases to trimming and J lost 7 bases, with 8 bases between them. Germline V gives CDR1 SEHNR, CDR2 FQNEAQ (reference sequence). The protocol was immunoSEQ multiplex PCR, while the TCRdb copy is restricted to in-frame clones and leaves out a portion. Of around 50,000 clones listed, approximately 91% are singletons. Turning to this clone: What it binds is not known.

People who had autoimmune disease history or systemic immunosuppression were excluded. The source of this sequence is an adult with an advanced solid tumor such as melanoma, head and neck, liver or kidney cancer. The chain joins TRBV7-9 to TRBJ1-6; unclear D gene. Sequenced material: CD4+ or CD8+ T cells sorted from blood, taken in a trial of the OX40 agonist ivuxolimab. The DNA of the CDR3 is TGTGCCAGCAGCTCGAACGGCAATTCACCCCTCCACTTT. It codes for CASSSNGNSPLHF.